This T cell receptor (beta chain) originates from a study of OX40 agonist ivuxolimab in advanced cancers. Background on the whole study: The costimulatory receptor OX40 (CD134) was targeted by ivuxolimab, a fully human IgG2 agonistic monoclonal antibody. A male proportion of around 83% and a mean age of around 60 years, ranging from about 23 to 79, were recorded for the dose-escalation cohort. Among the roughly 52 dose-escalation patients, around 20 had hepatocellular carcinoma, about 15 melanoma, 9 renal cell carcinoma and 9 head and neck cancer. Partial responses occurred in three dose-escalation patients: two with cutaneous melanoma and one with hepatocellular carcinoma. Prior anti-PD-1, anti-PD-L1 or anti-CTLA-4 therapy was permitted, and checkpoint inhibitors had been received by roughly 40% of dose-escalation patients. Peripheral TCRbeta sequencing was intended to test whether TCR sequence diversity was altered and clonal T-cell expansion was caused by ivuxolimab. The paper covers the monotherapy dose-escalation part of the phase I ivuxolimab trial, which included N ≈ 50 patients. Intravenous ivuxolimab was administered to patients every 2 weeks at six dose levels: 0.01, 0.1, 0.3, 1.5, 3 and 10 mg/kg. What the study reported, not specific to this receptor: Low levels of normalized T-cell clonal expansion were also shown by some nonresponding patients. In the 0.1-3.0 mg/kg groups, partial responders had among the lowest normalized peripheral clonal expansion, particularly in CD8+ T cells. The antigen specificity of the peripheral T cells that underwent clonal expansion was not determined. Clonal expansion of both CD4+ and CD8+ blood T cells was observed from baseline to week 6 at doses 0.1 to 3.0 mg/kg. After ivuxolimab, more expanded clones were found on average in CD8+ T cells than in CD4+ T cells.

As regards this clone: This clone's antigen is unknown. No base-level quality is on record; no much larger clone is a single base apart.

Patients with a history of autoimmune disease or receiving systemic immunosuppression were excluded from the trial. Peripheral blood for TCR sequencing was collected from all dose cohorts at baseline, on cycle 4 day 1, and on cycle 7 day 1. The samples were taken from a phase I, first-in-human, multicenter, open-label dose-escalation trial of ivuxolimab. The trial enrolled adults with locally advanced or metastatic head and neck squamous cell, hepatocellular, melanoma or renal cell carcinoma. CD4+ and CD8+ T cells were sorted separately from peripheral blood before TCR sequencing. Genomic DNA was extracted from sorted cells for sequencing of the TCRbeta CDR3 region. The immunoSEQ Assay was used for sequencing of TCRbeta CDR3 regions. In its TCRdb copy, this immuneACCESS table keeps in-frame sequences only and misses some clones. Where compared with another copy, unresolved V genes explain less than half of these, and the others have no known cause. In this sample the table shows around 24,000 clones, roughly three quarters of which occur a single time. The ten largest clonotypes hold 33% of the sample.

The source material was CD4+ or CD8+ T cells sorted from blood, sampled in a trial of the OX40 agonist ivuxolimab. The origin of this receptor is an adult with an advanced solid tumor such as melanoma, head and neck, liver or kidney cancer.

The DNA is TGTGCCAGCAGCCTACTAGCGGGGGAAGACGAGCAGTACTTC. This gives the protein CASSLLAGEDEQYF. Recombination linked TRBV7-9 to TRBJ2-7; TRBD2 fits 11 bases in the junction. The CDR3 spans 14 residues, from the cysteine through the phenylalanine. The only DNA kept is the CDR3, 42 bases in frame from the first base. Relative to germline, V is missing 5 bases and J is missing 5 bases, with 5 bases of the junction outside any gene match. CDR1 and CDR2, looked up from the germline V gene (reference sequence), are SEHNR and FQNEAQ.